This T cell receptor (beta chain) is drawn from a study of T cells in localized non-small cell lung cancer. Study-wide points: Elevated circulating T cell density in blood was associated with longer overall survival. Among the top 100 tumor clones, a median approximately 60 appeared in adjacent lung. Adjacent uninvolved lung tissue had the highest T cell clonality, exceeding tumor.

Germline V gene sequence: CDR1 SGHTA, CDR2 FQGTGA. V was clipped by 7 bases and J by 4 bases; unmatched bases: 3. The CDR3 extends over 13 amino acids. As for this clone: As yet, its antigen is unknown.

Some clones are missing from TCRdb's copy, which holds only in-frame ones; the method was immunoSEQ multiplex PCR. This sample carries about 20,000 clones, approximately 91% of them seen once, and the ten largest clones take 8.4%. This receptor was obtained from a man aged 40 to 70 with stage I lung adenocarcinoma. The sequences come from peripheral blood, collected before any cancer treatment. The chain is built from TRBV7-3 and TRBJ1-1; 10 bases agree with TRBD1. CDR3: CASKGQGSTEAFF. The DNA for the CDR3 is TGTGCCAGCAAGGGACAGGGGAGCACTGAAGCTTTCTTT.